Following are 22 T cell receptor beta chains from one sample sequenced in a study of OX40 agonist ivuxolimab in advanced cancers. Clones were read by immunoSEQ multiplex PCR, and TCRdb kept only the in-frame ones, dropping some. The table shows tens of thousands of clones, with roughly 86% occurring only once. The input for sequencing was CD4+ or CD8+ T cells sorted from blood, taken in a trial of the OX40 agonist ivuxolimab. The receptors stem from an adult with an advanced solid tumor such as melanoma, head and neck, liver or kidney cancer.

This chain links TRBV11-3 with TRBJ2-5, with D uncertain. V was trimmed by 2 bases and J by 1 base, leaving 5 bases between them. This CDR3 spans 13 amino acids. Germline CDR1 reads SGHNT; CDR2 reads YENEEA. CDR3 bases: TGTGCCAGCAGCTTAAACTTCCAAGAGACCCAGTACTTC. Encoded protein: CASSLNFQETQYF.

This clone was picked up one time. The V and J genes are TRBV15 and TRBJ1-5; D possibly corresponds to TRBD1 (5 bases). V lost 1 base and J lost 3, with 10 bases in between. CDR3 length: 15 amino acids. Germline V gives CDR1 LNHNV, CDR2 YYDKDF (reference sequence). The CDR3 loop is CATSRGTGFNQPQHF. The CDR3 DNA reads TGTGCCACCAGCAGAGGAACAGGTTTCAATCAGCCCCAGCATTTT. Variable domain in full (rest from reference TRBV15 and TRBJ1-5): DAMVIQNPRYQVTQFGKPVTLSCSQTLNHNVMYWYQQKSSQAPKLLFHYYDKDFNNEADTPDNFQSRRPNTSFCFLDIRSPGLGDTAMYLCATSRGTGFNQPQHFGDGTRLSIL.

Only one count was recorded for this clone. This CDR3 is CASSLDALAGGQYF. The CDR3 region has the DNA TGTGCCAGCAGCTTAGACGCTTTAGCGGGGGGCCAGTACTTC. The rearrangement uses TRBV11-2 and TRBJ2-5; 10 bases are shared with TRBD2. Per the germline V gene, CDR1 is SGHAT and CDR2 is FQNNGV. The CDR3 length is 14 residues. Germline trimming cut 0 bases from V and 10 bases from J; bases unmatched to any gene: 5.

In its sample, this clone was seen once. The chain couples TRBV6-5 to TRBJ2-6; no reliable D call. In germline, CDR1 is MNHEY, CDR2 SVGAGI. The CDR3 consists of 13 residues. Trimming removed 2 bases at V and 2 bases at J, with 1 base between. CDR3 loop: CASSYPGANVLTF. The CDR3 nucleotides are TGTGCCAGCAGTTACCCTGGGGCCAACGTCCTGACTTTC.

The V call is TRBV7-3, the J call TRBJ2-5, with D perhaps matching TRBD2 (6 bases). CDR3 size: 15 residues. Trimming removed 1 base at V and 4 bases at J, with 13 bases between. Germline assignment: CDR1 SGHTA and CDR2 FQGTGA. The CDR3 region has the DNA TGTGCCAGCAGCTTAAACGGAGGGGATATAGAGACCCAGTACTTC. Residues: CASSLNGGDIETQYF.

The chain recombines TRBV5-8 with TRBJ1-1, with D unclear. Germline V gene lookup returns CDR1 SGHTS and CDR2 YDEGEE. Trimming left V 2 bases short and J 0 bases short, with 8 bases between. CDR3 size: 14 residues. CDR3 coding DNA: TGTGCCAGCAGCTTTAGATACCTGAACACTGAAGCTTTCTTT. It encodes CASSFRYLNTEAFF.

This chain joins TRBV28 and TRBJ1-4, with D hard to call. Deletions cut 6 bases from V and 7 bases from J, with 18 bases between. The CDR3 has 15 residues. In germline, CDR1 is MDHEN, CDR2 SYDVKM. The chain's CDR3 is CASSTTGFIGEKLFF. DNA of the CDR3: TGTGCCAGCAGCACCACCGGGTTTATCGGTGAAAAACTGTTTTTT.

The genes are TRBV2 and TRBJ2-2; 12 bases fit TRBD2. The V segment lost 7 bases and the J segment 4 bases; nucleotides outside the gene matches: 10. The CDR3 has 17 residues. CDR1 SNHLY and CDR2 FYNNEI come from the germline V gene. CDR3 in amino acids: CASNPILAGGGTGELFF. DNA for the CDR3: TGTGCCAGCAACCCTATACTAGCGGGGGGTGGCACCGGGGAGCTGTTTTTT.

With regard to this clone: Other DNA sequences of this sample code for an identical CDR3. Here the CDR3 DNA reads TGTGCCAGCAGCCAAGATGGCCGGAATGAGCAGTTCTTC. Residues: CASSQDGRNEQFF. The chain carries TRBV4-2 and TRBJ2-1; D gene unclear. This CDR3 region has 13 residues. The germline V gene has CDR1 LGHNA and CDR2 YNFKEQ. V lost 0 bases and J lost 7, with 7 bases in between.

The chain employs TRBV6-5 and TRBJ1-2; TRBD1 might be the D (5 bases). V lost 5 bases to trimming and J lost 3 bases, with 10 bases between them. From germline, CDR1 is MNHEY and CDR2 SVGAGI. The CDR3 extends over 13 amino acids. CDR3 residues: CASSPAGYYGYTF. CDR3 bases: TGTGCCAGCAGTCCCGCAGGGTACTATGGCTACACCTTC.

V and J are TRBV27 and TRBJ2-2; 9 nucleotides match TRBD2. CDR1 and CDR2 (germline): MNHEY, SMNVEV (reference sequence). V lost 7 bases and J lost 3; bases outside the gene matches: 3. This CDR3 contains 14 residues. The CDR3 DNA reads as TGTGCCAGCAAAAGACTAGCGGACACCGGGGAGCTGTTTTTT. Translation gives CASKRLADTGELFF.

The chain combines TRBV6-5 with TRBJ2-2, with D possibly matching TRBD1 (6 bases). Deletions cut 7 bases from V and 1 base from J, with 13 bases between. CDR1 and CDR2 (germline): MNHEY, SVGAGI. The CDR3 is made up of 15 amino acids. The CDR3 DNA sequence: TGTGCCAGCACCCGAACGACAGGGAACACCGGGGAGCTGTTTTTT. Its translation: CASTRTTGNTGELFF.

J is TRBJ2-3 and V is TRBV7-3; D is possibly TRBD2 (6 bases). The germline V gene has CDR1 SGHTA and CDR2 FQGTGA. V gave up 3 bases and J gave up 2 bases, with 12 bases separating them. The CDR3 contains 15 residues. CDR3 amino acids: CASSFQGLDTDTQYF. CDR3 in DNA: TGTGCCAGCAGCTTCCAGGGACTCGACACAGATACGCAGTATTTT.

This chain links TRBV29-1 with TRBJ2-3; no clear D. V lost 8 bases and J lost 0, with 18 bases in between. Germline CDR1 and CDR2: SQVTM and ANQGSEA. The CDR3 runs 15 residues. CDR3 DNA sequence: TGCAGCATCCTGGTAAGCTTGACTAGCACAGATACGCAGTATTTT. This encodes CSILVSLTSTDTQYF.

V and J are TRBV7-9 and TRBJ2-1; D possibly corresponds to TRBD2 (6 bases). CDR3 length equals 15 residues. CDR1 is SEHNR, CDR2 FQNEAQ, per germline (reference sequence). With 5 bases removed from V and 7 bases from J, the gap between germline ends came to 18 bases. The CDR3 DNA is TGTGCCAGCAGCGCCGACGTGGCGGGAATTAATGAGCAGTTCTTC. Translated, it gives CASSADVAGINEQFF.

The rearrangement joins TRBV28 to TRBJ2-2, with 7 bases that match TRBD1. The CDR3 extends over 15 amino acids. Germline V lookup: CDR1 MDHEN, CDR2 SYDVKM. V gave up 2 bases and J gave up 3 bases; unmatched junction bases: 3. CDR3 loop: CASSLTGQYTGELFF. The DNA for the CDR3 is TGTGCCAGCAGTTTAACGGGACAGTACACCGGGGAGCTGTTTTTT.

The J gene is TRBJ2-2, the V gene TRBV18; D may correspond to TRBD1 or TRBD2 (5 bases each). The CDR3 is made up of 15 amino acids. The V and J ends lost 3 bases and 4 bases respectively, with 12 bases between them. Per the germline V gene, CDR1 is KGHSH and CDR2 is LQKENI. CDR3 amino acids: CASSPTGLVTGELFF. DNA for the CDR3: TGTGCCAGCTCACCGACGGGGCTGGTCACCGGGGAGCTGTTTTTT.

The gene calls are TRBV5-1 and TRBJ2-3, with TRBD1 matching over 10 bases. Germline assignment: CDR1 SGHRS and CDR2 YFSETQ. The CDR3 covers 15 residues. V trimming: 0 bases; J trimming: 6 bases; junction bases outside the gene matches: 4. In nucleotides, the CDR3 is TGCGCCAGCAGCTTGGGGACAGGGGGTAGTGATACGCAGTATTTT. Protein sequence: CASSLGTGGSDTQYF.

The chain carries TRBV9 and TRBJ1-2, with D possibly matching TRBD1 (5 bases). This CDR3 contains 14 residues. Germline V gene data show CDR1 as SGDLS and CDR2 as YYNGEE. V dropped 0 bases and J dropped 6 bases, with 12 bases sitting between them. The CDR3 DNA sequence: TGTGCCAGCAGCGTAGCCTCGGGACGGAATGGCTACACCTTC. As protein: CASSVASGRNGYTF. Complete variable domain (other parts from reference TRBV9 and TRBJ1-2): DSGVTQTPKHLITATGQRVTLRCSPRSGDLSVYWYQQSLDQGLQFLIQYYNGEERAKGNILERFSAQQFPDLHSELNLSSLELGDSALYFCASSVASGRNGYTFGSGTRLTVV.

To note about this clone: Other DNA sequences of this sample code for an identical CDR3. This chain joins TRBV9 and TRBJ1-2, with D possibly matching TRBD1 (6 bases). V lost 0 bases to trimming and J lost 0 bases, with 15 bases between them. CDR3 length: 17 amino acids. The V gene's germline CDR1 is SGDLS and CDR2 YYNGEE. Written as DNA, the CDR3 is TGTGCCAGCAGCGTAGGGGGGCGGGCAGGGGCTAACTATGGCTACACCTTC. Translation gives CASSVGGRAGANYGYTF.

The chain employs TRBV9 and TRBJ1-2, with a weak D call TRBD1 (6 bases). The germline gives CDR1 SGDLS, CDR2 YYNGEE. The CDR3 sequence is 13 residues long. V lost 5 bases, J lost 8 bases, and 16 bases lay in between. In nucleotides, the CDR3 is TGTGCCAGCAGGAGGTGGACAGCGGGGGGCTACACCTTC. The encoded protein is CASRRWTAGGYTF.

This sequence joins TRBV19 and TRBJ1-3; 7 bases line up with TRBD1. This CDR3 contains 16 residues. Trimming removed 5 bases from V and 4 bases from J; junction bases left unmatched: 11. Germline V CDR1 and CDR2: LNHDA, SQIVND (reference sequence). Written as DNA, the CDR3 is TGTGCCAGTAGTCCCGGGACAGCCGAAGGCGGAAACACCATATATTTT. The encoded protein is CASSPGTAEGGNTIYF.